One and the same sample provided the 18 T cell receptor beta chains below, sequenced in a study of tumor-infiltrating lymphocytes in primary liver carcinoma. Starting material of about 0.45 ug total RNA yielded TCR beta cDNA via a constant-region primer. What produced the TCR beta libraries was three nested multiplex PCR rounds using slightly modified ARM-PCR. The opening two PCR rounds, nine to eleven cycles each, paired TRBV1-TRBV30 forward primers with a C-beta reverse primer. Using its own MiXCR run on the multiplex PCR reads, TCRdb lists one record per CDR3 protein. The top ten hold 9% of the sample, which has fewer than 350,000 distinct CDR3 sequences, approximately 65% seen once. Germline DNA was extracted too, while blood RNA derived from unsorted whole blood. The sample was peripheral blood. The source is a man aged 35 to 55 with primary liver carcinoma and hepatitis B virus infection.

Ten or more counts support this clonotype. The chain recombines TRBV10-2 with TRBJ2-1; TRBD2 matches 9 bases. The CDR3 loop spans 13 amino acids. V trimming: 11 bases; J trimming: 9 bases; junction bases outside the gene matches: 11. Germline values: CDR1 WSHSY, CDR2 SAAADI. In nucleotides, the CDR3 is TGCGCCGGGATGTTGGCGGGAGGGGGTGAGCAGTTCTTC. Translating gives CAGMLAGGGEQFF.

This clonotype came up a few times. This chain links TRBV28 with TRBJ2-1; 16 bases line up with TRBD2. Germline assignment: CDR1 MDHEN and CDR2 SYDVKM. J gave up 7 bases and V 6 bases, and 24 bases lay outside the gene matches. There are 22 residues in the CDR3. DNA for the CDR3: TGTGCCAGCAGCCCAATAAATTCTCCCGGGACTAGCGGGAGGGCCGGTGTAAATGAGCAGTTCTTC. Protein: CASSPINSPGTSGRAGVNEQFF.

This chain connects TRBV30 to TRBJ1-5; D is unclear. With 0 bases removed from V and 7 bases from J, the gap between germline ends came to 13 bases. The CDR3 totals 14 residues. In germline, CDR1 is GTSNPN, CDR2 SVGIG (reference sequence). The CDR3 region is CAWSVRAFGQPQHF. The CDR3 DNA reads as TGTGCCTGGAGTGTAAGGGCCTTCGGGCAGCCCCAGCATTTT.

Notes on this clonotype: Because the CDR3 is missing its conserved closing phenylalanine or tryptophan, this is likely a read error. The V gene is TRBV29-1, the J gene TRBJ1-4; D may be TRBD1 (5 bases). Germline CDR1 and CDR2: SQVTM and ANQGSEA. This CDR3 has 13 residues. The CDR3 sequence: CSVATGLGEKLFL. The CDR3 DNA reads TGCAGTGTCGCGACGGGACTGGGGGAAAAACTGTTTTTA.

This clonotype has only one observation. It may be a read error: a sequence one base away is much more abundant. The rearrangement uses TRBV6-2 or TRBV6-3 and TRBJ2-1, with D possibly matching TRBD1 (6 bases). The CDR3 contains 12 residues. Germline V lookup: CDR1 MNHEY, CDR2 SVGEGT. V lost 5 bases and J lost 14, with 16 bases in between. CDR3 coding DNA: TGTGCCAGCAGTATATACAGGGAATTCGAGTTCTTC. This encodes CASSIYREFEFF.

This rearrangement joins TRBV5-1 to TRBJ2-5; D is undetermined. The V gene's germline CDR1 is SGHRS and CDR2 YFSETQ. The CDR3 is 12 amino acids. V was trimmed by 0 bases and J by 4 bases, leaving 4 bases between them. The CDR3 sequence is CASSLDLETQYF. The CDR3 nucleotides are TGCGCCAGCAGCTTGGATTTAGAGACCCAGTACTTC.

This clonotype has a count of ten or more. This sequence joins TRBV4-2 and TRBJ1-4; D not resolved. The CDR3 has 16 amino acids. Between the trimmed V and J ends, which lost 0 bases and 3 bases, there was a span of 11 bases. Germline V gene data show CDR1 as LGHNA and CDR2 as YNFKEQ. The CDR3 DNA is TGTGCCAGCAGCCAAGAGCTAACGTCCGCTAATGAAAAACTGTTTTTT. Translating it yields CASSQELTSANEKLFF.

The genes are TRBV11-2 and TRBJ2-6; maybe TRBD1 (5 bases). The CDR3 consists of 15 residues. Trimming removed 5 bases from V and 15 bases from J, with 23 bases in between. Germline V lookup: CDR1 SGHAT, CDR2 FQNNGV. As DNA, the CDR3 is TGTGCCAGCAGCCCACAGTGGCATGGGGCCAATGCCCTGACTTTC. It is translated as CASSPQWHGANALTF. Variable domain in full (rest from reference TRBV11-2 and TRBJ2-6): EAGVAQSPRYKIIEKRQSVAFWCNPISGHATLYWYQQILGQGPKLLIQFQNNGVVDDSQLPKDRFSAERLKGVDSTLKIQPAKLEDSAVYLCASSPQWHGANALTFGAGSRLTVL.

A remark on this clonotype: This sequence may be a read error, since a much larger clone differs from it by one base. The J gene is TRBJ1-2, the V gene TRBV12-3 or TRBV12-4; the D is unclear. This CDR3 region has 12 residues. The CDR3 nucleotides are TGTGCCGGCAGTTTCGGGGATTATGGCTACACCTTC. Protein product: CAGSFGDYGYTF.

This clonotype was recorded at least ten times. The genes are TRBV29-1 and TRBJ1-5; 8 bases map to TRBD1. The CDR3 is 13 residues long. Germline loops: CDR1 SQVTM, CDR2 ANQGSEA. V lost 4 bases to trimming and J lost 7 bases; unmatched junction nucleotides: 6. The CDR3 region has the DNA TGCAGCGTTGTAAAAGGGACAGGACAGCCCCAGCATTTT. Translating gives CSVVKGTGQPQHF.

This clonotype was picked up one time. This rearrangement joins TRBV20-1 to TRBJ2-3; no firm D call. Germline-derived CDR1 and CDR2 are DFQATT and SNEGSKA (reference sequence). The CDR3 extends over 12 amino acids. Trimming took off 3 bases at V and 0 bases at J, with 4 bases between the two ends. CDR3 DNA: TGCAGTGCTAGGATAAGCACAGATACGCAGTATTTT. Amino acids: CSARISTDTQYF.

With regard to this clonotype: This may be a read error: a much more frequent sequence differs by one nucleotide. This chain joins TRBV6-5 and TRBJ1-5, with D unclear. CDR1 is MNHEY and CDR2 is SVGAGI in the germline V gene. The CDR3 covers 15 residues. As DNA, the CDR3 is TGTGCCAGCAGTCACTCGCACAGTGGGAATCAGCCCCAGCATTTT. Residues: CASSHSHSGNQPQHF.

As regards this clonotype: Just one base apart from a much larger clone, this may be a read error. The V call is TRBV6-1, the J call TRBJ2-1; D is ambiguous. CDR1 and CDR2 from the germline V gene are MNHNS and SASEGT. With 4 bases removed from V and 1 base from J, the gap between germline ends came to 11 bases. The CDR3 has 15 residues. The CDR3 region is CASSVRPGSYNEQFF. CDR3 sequence (DNA): TGTGCCAGCAGTGTTCGGCCGGGTTCCTACAATGAGCAGTTCTTC.

About this clonotype itself: This likely comes from a read error, as the CDR3 has no conserved phenylalanine or tryptophan at its end. The V and J genes are TRBV6-1 and TRBJ2-4; a weak D match, TRBD1 (6 bases). The CDR3 length is 16 residues. Germline CDR1 MNHNS, CDR2 SASEGT. Written as DNA, the CDR3 is TGTGCCAGCAGAGCAAGACCAGGGGACCTCAAAGACATTCAGTACTTA. Protein: CASRARPGDLKDIQYL.

Of note for this clonotype: A read error is possible here, since a much larger clone lies one base away. CDR3 region: CASSTASGANVLTF. CDR3 coding DNA: TGTGCCAGCAGTACAGCCTCTGGGGCCAACGTCCTGACTTTC. The chain has TRBV13 and TRBJ2-6; D ambiguous. Trimming took 6 bases from V and 0 from J, leaving 6 bases between them. The germline V gene has CDR1 PRHDT and CDR2 FYEKMQ (reference sequence). The CDR3 length is 14 residues.

V usage is TRBV5-6 and J usage is TRBJ2-7, with 11 positions matching TRBD2. CDR3 size: 14 residues. CDR1 is SGHDT and CDR2 is YYEEEE in the germline V gene. Trimming took 4 bases from V and 7 from J; bases not matched to a gene: 7. CDR3 sequence: CASSKLAGVGEQYF. The CDR3 region has the DNA TGTGCCAGCAGCAAACTAGCGGGAGTGGGAGAGCAGTACTTC.

This clonotype counts as medium-sized. The genes are TRBV11-2 and TRBJ1-1; perhaps TRBD1 as D (6 bases). Germline assignment: CDR1 SGHAT and CDR2 FQNNGV. The CDR3 contains 15 residues. Trimming shortened V by 3 bases and J by 3 bases, and 14 bases separated the two germline ends. The CDR3 DNA reads as TGTGCCAGCAGCTTGGAGTGGGGGGCGGACACTGAAGCTTTCTTT. This sequence encodes CASSLEWGADTEAFF. The whole variable domain, remainder taken from reference TRBV11-2 and TRBJ1-1, is EAGVAQSPRYKIIEKRQSVAFWCNPISGHATLYWYQQILGQGPKLLIQFQNNGVVDDSQLPKDRFSAERLKGVDSTLKIQPAKLEDSAVYLCASSLEWGADTEAFFGQGTRLTVV.

The sample holds many counts of this clonotype. CDR3 DNA: TGCGCCAGCAGCCAAGAGGGACTGGAGGAGACCCAGTACTTC. Its protein product is CASSQEGLEETQYF. The chain has TRBV4-1 and TRBJ2-5, with D possibly matching TRBD2 (6 bases). CDR3 length: 14 amino acids. The V end was cut by 0 bases, the J end by 5 bases, with 10 bases between. Germline V gene data show CDR1 as MGHRA and CDR2 as YSYEKL.